This record looks at one T cell receptor beta chain sequence and its context. The sample comes from a study of blood T cell repertoires in COVID-19. Clones were read by immunoSEQ multiplex PCR, and TCRdb kept only the in-frame ones, dropping some. The repertoire holds 30,000 to 45,000 clones, with around 85% as singletons. Material: peripheral blood. The receptor's source is a human donor in a cohort sampled during active COVID-19.

The chain's CDR3 is CASSQYHSGLGGDTEAFF. The CDR3 bases are TGCGCCAGCAGCCAATATCATTCAGGGTTGGGGGGGGACACTGAAGCTTTCTTT. The V and J genes are TRBV4-3 and TRBJ1-1, with D perhaps TRBD1 (5 bases). The CDR3 spans 18 residues. From germline, CDR1 is LGHNA and CDR2 YSLEER. V was cut by 2 bases and J by 3 bases, with 22 bases left in between.